This TCR beta chain derives from a study of CD8+ T cells in alopecia areata. The wider study: Patients in the treated group were given tofacitinib by mouth, 5 to 10 mg twice a day.

Treatment in this sample: oral pan-JAK inhibitor, 5-10 mg twice daily. Patients with alopecia areata provided lesional scalp punch biopsies as well as peripheral blood. Investigators isolated RNA and reverse transcribed it into cDNA to act as the sequencing template. Sequencing used immunoSEQ multiplex PCR; TCRdb keeps in-frame clones, though not all of them. This sample has approximately 160,000 clones, with approximately 57% found just once. The germline V gene encodes CDR1 LNHDA and CDR2 SQIVND (reference sequence). The CDR3 contains 12 residues. V gave up 5 bases and J gave up 4 bases, with 8 bases separating them.

The chain recombines TRBV19 with TRBJ2-5; no firm D call. Source: CD4+ T cells sorted from blood, taken at week 24, from a patient treated with tofacitinib. The TCR comes from a human donor with alopecia areata. The CDR3 reads CASSYGRETQYF. The CDR3 DNA reads TGTGCCAGTAGTTACGGGCGAGAGACCCAGTACTTC. Based on the CDR3 plus reference TRBV19 and TRBJ2-5, the full variable domain is DGGITQSPKYLFRKEGQNVTLSCEQNLNHDAMYWYRQDPGQGLRLIYYSQIVNDFQKGDIAEGYSVSREKKESFPLTVTSAQKNPTAFYLCASSYGRETQYFGPGTRLLVL.